What follows is one T cell receptor (beta chain) and its context. Trimming shortened V by 2 bases and J by 14 bases, and 24 bases separated the two germline ends. The CDR3 totals 15 residues. Germline V gives CDR1 SGDLS, CDR2 YYNGEE. This record comes from a study of T cell responses to AZD1222 COVID-19 vaccine. TCRdb's copy holds only in-frame clones and misses some; the assay was immunoSEQ multiplex PCR. The sample yields fewer than 200,000 clones, 92% seen once. The starting material was peripheral blood, obtained on day 0 of MenACWY control vaccination. The source is an adult in good health. The V and J genes are TRBV9 and TRBJ2-3; tentative D call: TRBD1 (5 bases). The CDR3 DNA sequence: TGTGCCAGCAGCGTTCACCCCGAAGGGTTGGGGCCGATGTATTTT. Translating gives CASSVHPEGLGPMYF.